The 10 T cell receptor beta chains in this list originate from one sample, sequenced in a study of PD-1 blockade in classical Hodgkin lymphoma. Profiled with immunoSEQ multiplex PCR; TCRdb holds only in-frame clones, not every one. The data contain under 40,000 clones, less than 85% of them seen just once; the ten biggest clones take up 16%. In every patient, relapse followed autologous stem cell transplantation, while exposure to brentuximab vedotin differed. Here the sequenced sample was peripheral blood mononuclear cells (PBMCs), taken before the second cycle of nivolumab. Receptors were obtained from a human donor with classical Hodgkin lymphoma.

Judged by abundance, this clone is medium-sized. The gene calls are TRBV29-1 and TRBJ1-1; no definite D call. The CDR3 covers 12 residues. Germline CDR1 and CDR2: SQVTM and ANQGSEA. Trimming pared 4 bases from V and 5 bases from J, leaving 11 bases between. The CDR3 loop is CSVVTPGTEAFF. The CDR3 bases are TGCAGCGTTGTGACCCCGGGGACTGAAGCTTTCTTT.

The chain recombines TRBV7-9 with TRBJ1-1, with TRBD1 identical over 7 bases. After removal of 3 bases from V and 4 bases from J, the junction contained 2 bases not matched to a gene. Looked up from germline, CDR1 is SEHNR and CDR2 is FQNEAQ (reference sequence). This CDR3 contains 13 residues. CDR3 nucleotide sequence: TGTGCCAGCAGCTTGGACAGGCGCACTGAAGCTTTCTTT. It specifies CASSLDRRTEAFF.

The chain is built from TRBV29-1 and TRBJ2-2; perhaps TRBD2 as D (6 bases). V was trimmed by 3 bases and J by 4 bases, leaving 12 bases between them. The germline gives CDR1 SQVTM, CDR2 ANQGSEA. The CDR3 consists of 14 residues. DNA of the CDR3: TGCAGCGTTGACATGGGGGGAGGCACCGGGGAGCTGTTTTTT. Residues: CSVDMGGGTGELFF.

This chain links TRBV4-1 with TRBJ1-2; weak D call: TRBD1 (5 bases). This CDR3 region has 13 residues. The germline V gene encodes CDR1 MGHRA and CDR2 YSYEKL. Trimming stripped 0 bases from V and 7 bases from J, with 9 bases between. The CDR3 DNA reads TGCGCCAGCAGCCAAGATAGAGGGGCTGGCTACACCTTC. Translating it yields CASSQDRGAGYTF.

The V gene is TRBV30, the J gene TRBJ1-6; TRBD1 matches at 7 bases. The junction had 6 bases not matched to a gene; V was cut back by 0 bases and J by 10 bases. CDR3 size: 14 residues. Germline V gene data show CDR1 as GTSNPN and CDR2 as SVGIG (reference sequence). The CDR3 loop is CAWSVGRGGSPLHF. The CDR3 DNA is TGTGCCTGGAGTGTCGGCAGGGGGGGGTCACCCCTCCACTTT.

The V and J genes are TRBV30 and TRBJ1-4; 9 bases map to TRBD1. The ends lost 0 bases at V and 10 bases at J; junction bases unmatched: 6. From germline, CDR1 is GTSNPN and CDR2 SVGIG (reference sequence). The CDR3 sequence is 14 residues long. The DNA of the CDR3 is TGTGCCTGGAGTGTAGGGGGGACAGGGACAAAACTGTTTTTT. This gives the protein CAWSVGGTGTKLFF.

The V gene is TRBV5-4, the J gene TRBJ2-3, with D perhaps matching TRBD2 (6 bases). Trimming took off 4 bases at V and 3 bases at J, with 15 bases between the two ends. The CDR3 length is 15 residues. Germline CDR1 SGHNT, CDR2 YYREEE (reference sequence). The CDR3, as DNA: TGTGCCAGCAGCCCGACTAGTTCTGAAACAGATACGCAGTATTTT. This encodes CASSPTSSETDTQYF.

The V call is TRBV18, the J call TRBJ2-7, with D perhaps TRBD1 (5 bases). The CDR3 totals 15 residues. Germline assignment: CDR1 KGHSH and CDR2 LQKENI. The V and J ends lost 0 bases and 6 bases respectively, with 15 bases between them. CDR3: CASSPPGQGFVEQYF. As DNA, the CDR3 is TGTGCCAGCTCACCACCCGGGCAGGGATTCGTCGAGCAGTACTTC.

DNA of the CDR3: TGTGCCAGCAGCCCCGAGACTAGCGGGGGGGAAGATACGCAGTATTTT. Translation gives CASSPETSGGEDTQYF. The chain couples TRBV7-3 to TRBJ2-3, with 14 bases matching TRBD2. The CDR3 is 16 amino acids. Trimming took 5 bases from V and 5 from J; bases not matched to a gene: 6. CDR1 is SGHTA and CDR2 is FQGTGA in the germline V gene.

This rearrangement joins TRBV18 to TRBJ2-5, with D perhaps matching TRBD1 (6 bases). The germline V and J ends were trimmed by 3 bases and 4 bases, with 12 bases remaining between them. This CDR3 spans 14 amino acids. Germline V lookup: CDR1 KGHSH, CDR2 LQKENI. The CDR3 DNA reads as TGTGCCAGCTCACCCAGGGGTTCCATAGAGACCCAGTACTTC. Protein product: CASSPRGSIETQYF. The full variable domain, its missing parts supplied by reference TRBV18 and TRBJ2-5, is NAGVMQNPRHLVRRRGQEARLRCSPMKGHSHVYWYRQLPEEGLKFMVYLQKENIIDESGMPKERFSAEFPKEGPSILRIQQVVRGDSAAYFCASSPRGSIETQYFGPGTRLLVL.